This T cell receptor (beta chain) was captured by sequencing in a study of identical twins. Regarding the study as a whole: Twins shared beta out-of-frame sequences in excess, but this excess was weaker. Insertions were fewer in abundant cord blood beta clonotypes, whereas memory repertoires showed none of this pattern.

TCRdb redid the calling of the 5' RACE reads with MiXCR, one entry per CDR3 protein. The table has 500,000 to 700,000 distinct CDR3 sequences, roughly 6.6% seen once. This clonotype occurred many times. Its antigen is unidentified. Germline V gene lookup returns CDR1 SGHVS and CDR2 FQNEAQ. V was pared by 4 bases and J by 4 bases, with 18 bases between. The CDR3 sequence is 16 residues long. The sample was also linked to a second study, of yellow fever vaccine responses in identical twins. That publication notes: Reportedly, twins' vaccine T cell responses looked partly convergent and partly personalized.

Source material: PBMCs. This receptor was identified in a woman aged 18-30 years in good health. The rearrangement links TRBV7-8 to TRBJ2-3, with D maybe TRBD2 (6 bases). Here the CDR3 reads CASSSPRLEFADTQYF. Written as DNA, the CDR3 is TGTGCCAGCAGCTCTCCCCGACTAGAGTTCGCAGATACGCAGTATTTT.